This TCR beta chain was recorded in a study of memory CD4+ T cells and cytomegalovirus serostatus. As for the study in general: Of the healthy Belgian adults, fewer than 10 were CMV seropositive and fewer than 30 seronegative. Study-wide results and caveats: CD4+ memory repertoires contained about two fifths of the 164 reported CMV TCRbeta sequences.

Authors' methods: After removing out-of-frame reads, around 2.2 million distinct TCRbeta sequences remained. Clones were sequenced by immunoSEQ multiplex PCR, and TCRdb holds only the in-frame ones, with some missing. That table is the source of V, J and clone size, and D and trimming were worked out from the DNA. Altogether some 95,000 clones are present, approximately 80% being singletons, with the ten largest covering about 3.5%. Turning to this clone: Its antigen is undetermined.

The sort gate was single viable CD3+CD4+CD8-CD45RO+ cells for memory CD4+ T cells. From germline, CDR1 is MNHNS and CDR2 SASEGT. J was trimmed by 7 bases and V by 2 bases; bases with no gene match: 1. The CDR3 runs to 13 residues. Sequencing input: memory CD4+ T cells from blood. The chain employs TRBV6-1 and TRBJ2-2, with 7 bases fitting TRBD1. The TCR sequence derives from an adult in good health and CMV-seropositive. The CDR3 region has the DNA TGTGCCAGCAGTGAACAGGGGGTCGGGGAGCTGTTTTTT. Translated: CASSEQGVGELFF.